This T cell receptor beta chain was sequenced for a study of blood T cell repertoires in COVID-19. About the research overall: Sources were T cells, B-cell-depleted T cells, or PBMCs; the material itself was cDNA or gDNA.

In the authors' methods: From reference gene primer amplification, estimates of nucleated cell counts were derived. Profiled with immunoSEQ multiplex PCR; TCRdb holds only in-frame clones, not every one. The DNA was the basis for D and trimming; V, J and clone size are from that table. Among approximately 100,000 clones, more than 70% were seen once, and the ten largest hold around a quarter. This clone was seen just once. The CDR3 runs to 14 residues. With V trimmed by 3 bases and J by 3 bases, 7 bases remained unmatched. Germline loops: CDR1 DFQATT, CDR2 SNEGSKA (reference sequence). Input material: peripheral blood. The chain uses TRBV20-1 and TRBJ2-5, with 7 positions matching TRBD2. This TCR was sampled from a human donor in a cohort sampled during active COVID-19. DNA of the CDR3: TGCAGTGCTAGTCCGGGACTACAAAAAGAGACCCAGTACTTC. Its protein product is CSASPGLQKETQYF.